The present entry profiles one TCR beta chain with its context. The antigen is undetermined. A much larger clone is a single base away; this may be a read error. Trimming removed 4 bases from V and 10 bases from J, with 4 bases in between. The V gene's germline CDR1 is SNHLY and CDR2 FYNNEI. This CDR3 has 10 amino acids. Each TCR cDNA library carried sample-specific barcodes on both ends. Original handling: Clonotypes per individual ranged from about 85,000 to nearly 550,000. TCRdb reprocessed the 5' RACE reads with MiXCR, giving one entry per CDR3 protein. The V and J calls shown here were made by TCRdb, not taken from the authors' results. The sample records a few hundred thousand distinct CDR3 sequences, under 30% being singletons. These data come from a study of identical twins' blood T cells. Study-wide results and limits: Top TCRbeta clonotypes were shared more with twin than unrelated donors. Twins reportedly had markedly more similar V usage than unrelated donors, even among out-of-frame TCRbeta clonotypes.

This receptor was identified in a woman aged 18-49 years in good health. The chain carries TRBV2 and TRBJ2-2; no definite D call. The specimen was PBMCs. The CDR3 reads CASSGQELFF. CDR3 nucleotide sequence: TGTGCCAGCAGTGGTCAGGAGCTGTTTTTT.